These T cell receptor beta chains were read from a single sample in a study of cytomegalovirus exposure and HLA in healthy donors. Libraries were prepared by immunoSEQ multiplex PCR; TCRdb keeps only in-frame clonotypes and omits some of them. In the table there are hundreds of thousands of clones, 83% of which are singletons. The source material was PBMCs. The receptors originated from a girl aged 10 to 17 in good health and CMV-seronegative. CDR3s include the opening cysteine and the closing phenylalanine or tryptophan. The D gene is left open where the match is weak. Clone size is not always given. Where it is, it says once, few, many or a class for expanded clones.

d_call	j_call	cdr3_length	v_call	clone_size	cdr3_nt	cdr3_aa
NA	TRBJ1-1	14	TRBV5-1	NA	TGCGCCAGCAGCCCTGCGGACAGGAACACTGAAGCTTTCTTT	CASSPADRNTEAFF
TRBD1	TRBJ2-2	16	TRBV28	once	TGTGCCAGCGTCTTCGGGACAGGGGAAGGGACCGGGGAGCTGTTTTTT	CASVFGTGEGTGELFF
TRBD1	TRBJ2-5	18	TRBV18	NA	TGTGCCAGCTCACCCATGCCGAAATGGACAGGGATGGCTGAGACCCAGTACTTC	CASSPMPKWTGMAETQYF
NA	TRBJ1-2	13	TRBV6-5	NA	TGTGCCAGCAGTTACTACCGAGGGGCAGGGAGGTACTTC	CASSYYRGAGRYF
NA	TRBJ1-1	13	TRBV28	NA	TGTGCCAGCATAAGACAGGTGAACACTGAAGCTTTCTTT	CASIRQVNTEAFF
NA	TRBJ1-3	10	TRBV27	NA	TGTGCCAGCACGGTGAACACCATATATTTT	CASTVNTIYF
NA	TRBJ1-2	15	TRBV18	NA	TGTGCCAGCTCACCACCACAGGAGCAACTCTATGGCTACACCTTC	CASSPPQEQLYGYTF
TRBD1	TRBJ1-2	17	TRBV5-1	NA	TGCGCCAGCAGCTTGGAGCCTAGGGGGCGACGGAACTATGGCTACACCTTC	CASSLEPRGRRNYGYTF
NA	TRBJ1-3	14	TRBV28	NA	TGTGCCAGCAGTGCAGGGAACTCTGGAAACACCATATATTTT	CASSAGNSGNTIYF
TRBD1	TRBJ2-2	15	TRBV27	few	TGTGCCAGCAGGGATGGACAGGGTGAAACCGGGGAGCTGTTTTTT	CASRDGQGETGELFF
NA	TRBJ1-5	14	TRBV6-5	NA	TGTGCCAGCAGAAGTGGGACATATGATCAGCCCCAGCATTTT	CASRSGTYDQPQHF
TRBD2	TRBJ2-3	15	TRBV28	NA	TGTGCCAGCAGCCGAAGCGGGAGTGCCGCAGATACGCAGTATTTT	CASSRSGSAADTQYF
NA	TRBJ1-3	18	TRBV30	NA	TGTGCCTGGAGTGCTATTCTCGGGTACAGGGCCTCTGGAAACACCATATATTTT	CAWSAILGYRASGNTIYF
TRBD1	TRBJ2-1	16	TRBV14	NA	TGTGCCAGCAGCAGAACAGGGGCGAGCTCCTACAATGAGCAGTTCTTC	CASSRTGASSYNEQFF
TRBD1	TRBJ2-1	17	TRBV28	NA	TGTGCCAGCAGTCTCCGTGGACAGGGGGCGAAGATAGATGAGCAGTTCTTC	CASSLRGQGAKIDEQFF
NA	TRBJ1-1	13	TRBV7-2	NA	TGTGCCAGCAGCTCTGGACAGAACACTGAAGCTTTCTTT	CASSSGQNTEAFF
TRBD2	TRBJ2-7	18	TRBV7-2	NA	TGTGCCAGCAGCTTAGTTTTTTCTAGCGGGGGGTACTCCTACGAGCAGTACTTC	CASSLVFSSGGYSYEQYF
TRBD1	TRBJ2-1	14	TRBV6-4	NA	TGTGCCAGCAGCAAGGGACAGGGGGCCCATGAGCAGTTCTTC	CASSKGQGAHEQFF
TRBD1	TRBJ2-7	13	TRBV14	NA	TGTGCCAGCAGGGGACAGGGCCACTACGAGCAGTACTTC	CASRGQGHYEQYF
NA	TRBJ2-3	12	TRBV28	NA	TGTGCCAGCAGGGACTCACTGGATACGCAGTATTTT	CASRDSLDTQYF
TRBD1	TRBJ2-3	13	TRBV29-1	NA	TGCAGCGTTGTGGGACAGAGCACAGATACGCAGTATTTT	CSVVGQSTDTQYF
TRBD2	TRBJ2-7	15	TRBV2	NA	TGTGCCAGCAATGGGAAACAAGCGGGAGGGCCTCCGGAGTACTTC	CASNGKQAGGPPEYF
NA	TRBJ1-2	12	TRBV13	NA	TGTGCCAGCAGCGCAGGGAATTCTGGCTACACCTTC	CASSAGNSGYTF
NA	TRBJ1-1	15	TRBV6-5	NA	TGTGCCAGCAGTTACTACGGTCGTGAGAACACTGAAGCTTTCTTT	CASSYYGRENTEAFF
NA	TRBJ1-5	16	TRBV10-3	NA	TGTGCCATAGGACCAGAGGGACAAGCACAAAATCAGCCCCAGCATTTT	CAIGPEGQAQNQPQHF
TRBD1	TRBJ2-2	16	TRBV7-8	NA	TGTGCCAGCAGCTCTATCAGGGGGTTGAGCACCGGGGAGCTGTTTTTT	CASSSIRGLSTGELFF
NA	TRBJ1-3	13	TRBV7-3	NA	TGTGCCAGCAGTTCAGGCTCGGGAAACACCATATATTTT	CASSSGSGNTIYF
NA	TRBJ1-2	12	TRBV29-1	NA	TGCAGCGTTGCTCGGCAGGGCCATGGCTACACCTTC	CSVARQGHGYTF
NA	TRBJ1-6	15	TRBV6-1	NA	TGTGCCAGTACTACAGGGTTCTATCTTGATTCACCCCTCCACTTT	CASTTGFYLDSPLHF
TRBD1	TRBJ1-6	14	TRBV4-3	NA	TGCGCCAGCAGCCCTGGACAGGGGTCCCCACCCCTCCACTTT	CASSPGQGSPPLHF
TRBD1	TRBJ1-5	15	TRBV15	NA	TGTGCCACCAGTATGGACAGGGGTTATAATCAGCCCCAGCATTTT	CATSMDRGYNQPQHF
NA	TRBJ2-2	13	TRBV11-3	NA	TGTGCCAGCAGCTTTGTAGACACCGGGGAGCTGTTTTTT	CASSFVDTGELFF
TRBD2	TRBJ2-2	15	TRBV27	NA	TGTGCCAGCGGACTAGCGGGGGGGCGGACCGGGGAGCTGTTTTTT	CASGLAGGRTGELFF
TRBD1	TRBJ2-5	14	TRBV5-1	NA	TGCGCCAGCAGCCCTACAGGGGGCACGGAGACCCAGTACTTC	CASSPTGGTETQYF
TRBD2	TRBJ2-1	19	TRBV28	NA	TGTGCCAGCAGTTCCCCGGGACTAGCGGTTGTTTCCTCCTACAATGAGCAGTTCTTC	CASSSPGLAVVSSYNEQFF
NA	TRBJ1-1	12	TRBV27	NA	TGTGCCAGCTACCGGGCGGGTACTGAAGCTTTCTTT	CASYRAGTEAFF